This T cell receptor beta chain was profiled in a study of post-analysis software for immune sequencing data (dated by TCRdb to 2015 to 2017). With regard to the full study: Recorded disease courses included relapsing-remitting, secondary progressive and progressive-relapsing multiple sclerosis, with some patients lacking subtype annotation. Patient repertoires were compared against around twelve previously published healthy control repertoires from donors aged 6 to 25 years. A subset of samples was prepared in parallel using single-end sample barcoding, then pooled and co-amplified after Illumina adapter ligation.

To demonstrate the VDJtools post-analysis software, the study profiled TCR beta repertoires from the peripheral blood of 10 to 15 young patients with multiple sclerosis. The multiple sclerosis patients were children and adolescents ranging in age from about 6 to 16 years. As regards this clonotype: Its binding antigen is unknown. No much larger clone is present one base from it, and per-base qualities are unavailable.

Library generation was performed with PCR. Sequencing was performed on an Illumina HiSeq 2500. Unique molecular identifiers were incorporated into TCR beta cDNA libraries to reduce PCR and sequencing biases. Roughly 500,000 cDNA molecules were obtained per 1 to 10 million input T cells, so each molecule approximated one T cell. The patient libraries were prepared and sequenced using the same protocol as the earlier healthy control dataset. Samples belonging to the same batch were prepared together, multiplexed and sequenced on a shared HiSeq lane. On the study's bioinformatics: MIGEC was used to process the raw barcoded reads, and molecular identifier groups with only a single read were discarded before consensus assembly and CDR3 extraction. VDJtools was used for post-analysis of the clonotype tables, and diversity was normalized by down-sampling every dataset to the size of the smallest sample. To correct batch-related cross-sample contamination, repertoire overlap clustering matched CDR3 amino acid sequences but not nucleotide sequences. TCRdb reprocessing: public reads trimmed at Q25 with fastp, clones called with MiXCR, in-frame beta chains kept. Rows matching on CDR3 protein sequence are summarized as one entry with the most common DNA and genes. The authors' filters were not applied to this entry. The sample has roughly 570,000 distinct CDR3 sequences on record, around a third of them singletons. Approximately 6% of the sample lies in the top ten.

The V and J ends are trimmed by 7 bases and 1 base, leaving 13 bases between them. As encoded in the germline V gene, CDR1 is SQVTM while CDR2 is ANQGSEA. Measured from the cysteine to the phenylalanine, the CDR3 is 13 residues long. Only the CDR3 DNA is retained, 39 bases long and in frame from the first base. Study-level results and caveats: The control group was slightly older than the multiple sclerosis patient group. Direct clustering with F measure showed strong co-clustering of samples prepared in the same batch, prompting a batch-effect correction. Significantly higher frequencies in patients than in controls were found for five TRBV segments, including TRBV5-6, TRBV5-1 and TRBV20-1. Significantly lower normalized Chao1 diversity was found in multiple sclerosis patients than in controls, suggesting substantial peripheral T-cell clonal expansion.

The chain links TRBV29-1 with TRBJ1-1, with the D gene uncertain. This sequence originates from a girl younger than 18 with multiple sclerosis. Source material: blood. The CDR3 amino acid sequence is: CSAYTVANTEAFF. The DNA is TGCAGCGCATATACTGTGGCGAACACTGAAGCTTTCTTT. The reference TRBV29-1 and TRBJ1-1 proteins fill in what lies around the CDR3, so the full variable domain reads SAVISQKPSRDICQRGTSLTIQCQVDSQVTMMFWYRQQPGQSLTLIATANQGSEATYESGFVIDKFPISRPNLTFSTLTVSNMSPEDSSIYLCSAYTVANTEAFFGQGTRLTVV.